A single sample gave rise to the 10 T cell receptor beta chains below, sequenced in a study of cytomegalovirus exposure and HLA in healthy donors. The primer mix had 60 Vbeta and 13 Jbeta primers. Profiling relied on immunoSEQ multiplex PCR, and the TCRdb table lists in-frame clones only, not all of them. The table lists 150,000 to 200,000 clones, 68% of them singletons. The sample comprised PBMCs. These receptors were taken from a woman aged 40 to 49 in good health and CMV-seropositive.

The rearrangement joins TRBV13 to TRBJ2-5, with D perhaps TRBD1 (6 bases). Germline V gene lookup returns CDR1 PRHDT and CDR2 FYEKMQ (reference sequence). This CDR3 is built from 15 residues. V gave up 4 bases and J gave up 5 bases, with 17 bases separating them. CDR3 residues: CASSWWTESRETQYF. The CDR3 region has the DNA TGTGCCAGCAGCTGGTGGACAGAATCGCGGGAGACCCAGTACTTC.

This clone has only a few counts. The V and J genes are TRBV2 and TRBJ2-7, with D possibly TRBD1 on 6 matching bases. The CDR3 has 13 amino acids. V lost 1 base and J 6 bases, leaving 10 bases between the germline ends. The V gene's germline CDR1 is SNHLY and CDR2 FYNNEI. The CDR3 reads CASSEEAGAEQYF. The CDR3 DNA reads TGTGCCAGCAGTGAAGAGGCAGGGGCCGAGCAGTACTTC.

CDR3 coding DNA: TGCGCCAGCAGCTTGGGAACAGGTCGACGAGAGACCCAGTACTTC. Translating gives CASSLGTGRRETQYF. The V gene is TRBV5-1, the J gene TRBJ2-5; possibly TRBD1 for D (5 bases). There are 15 residues in the CDR3. V gave up 0 bases and J gave up 4 bases, with 13 bases separating them. Germline-derived CDR1 and CDR2 are SGHRS and YFSETQ.

This rearrangement joins TRBV28 to TRBJ1-1, with TRBD1 matching over 8 bases. The CDR3 is 16 residues long. Germline-derived CDR1 and CDR2 are MDHEN and SYDVKM. V gave up 2 bases and J gave up 2 bases; unmatched junction bases: 7. The CDR3 loop is CASSLPGGGSNTEAFF. The CDR3 coding sequence is TGTGCCAGCAGTTTACCAGGGGGCGGCTCTAACACTGAAGCTTTCTTT. Full variable domain (rest looked up from reference TRBV28 and TRBJ1-1): DVKVTQSSRYLVKRTGEKVFLECVQDMDHENMFWYRQDPGLGLRLIYFSYDVKMKEKGDIPEGYSVSREKKERFSLILESASTNQTSMYLCASSLPGGGSNTEAFFGQGTRLTVV.

The rearrangement links TRBV18 to TRBJ2-7, with D unclear. Trimming removed 1 base at V and 7 bases at J, with 8 bases between. The CDR3 totals 12 residues. Germline CDR1 reads KGHSH; CDR2 reads LQKENI. This chain's CDR3 is CASSPQTREQYF. CDR3 coding DNA: TGTGCCAGCTCACCACAGACGCGGGAGCAGTACTTC.

The rearrangement links TRBV18 to TRBJ1-2, with D unclear. Germline lookup yields CDR1 KGHSH and CDR2 LQKENI. The CDR3 runs 13 residues. Deletions cut 3 bases from V and 8 bases from J, with 13 bases between. In DNA, the CDR3 is TGTGCCAGCTCACCTCTGGAGGGAGGGGGCTACACCTTC. Encoded protein: CASSPLEGGGYTF.

The chain recombines TRBV12-5 with TRBJ2-5; 8 nucleotides match TRBD1. CDR1 and CDR2 from the germline V gene are LGHNT and FRNRAP. The CDR3 contains 14 residues. V lost 6 bases and J lost 5; bases outside the gene matches: 8. The CDR3 DNA reads TGTGCTAGTGGGGGGCAGGGGGCTGCGGAGACCCAGTACTTC. Protein sequence: CASGGQGAAETQYF.

The gene calls are TRBV6-1 and TRBJ1-1; D is perhaps TRBD1 (5 bases). V lost 7 bases, J lost 0 bases, and 9 bases lay in between. Germline CDR1 and CDR2: MNHNS and SASEGT. The CDR3 loop spans 13 amino acids. CDR3 bases: TGTGCCAGCACGGCAGGGTTGAACACTGAAGCTTTCTTT. This codes for CASTAGLNTEAFF.

The chain couples TRBV7-2 to TRBJ1-5; D is perhaps TRBD1 (5 bases). Germline CDR1 is SGHTA and CDR2 is FQGNSA. This CDR3 comprises 14 residues. V gave up 3 bases and J gave up 3 bases, with 9 bases separating them. The CDR3 region has the DNA TGTGCCAGCAGCTTTTGGGGGGTCAATCAGCCCCAGCATTTT. Translation: CASSFWGVNQPQHF.

The chain employs TRBV6-5 and TRBJ1-1; tentative D call: TRBD1 (6 bases). Germline V CDR1 and CDR2: MNHEY, SVGAGI. The CDR3 runs 14 residues. The ends were cut back, 5 bases at V and 1 base at J, with 11 bases in the middle. The CDR3 here is CASSAQGENTEAFF. DNA for the CDR3: TGTGCCAGCAGTGCACAGGGTGAGAACACTGAAGCTTTCTTT.